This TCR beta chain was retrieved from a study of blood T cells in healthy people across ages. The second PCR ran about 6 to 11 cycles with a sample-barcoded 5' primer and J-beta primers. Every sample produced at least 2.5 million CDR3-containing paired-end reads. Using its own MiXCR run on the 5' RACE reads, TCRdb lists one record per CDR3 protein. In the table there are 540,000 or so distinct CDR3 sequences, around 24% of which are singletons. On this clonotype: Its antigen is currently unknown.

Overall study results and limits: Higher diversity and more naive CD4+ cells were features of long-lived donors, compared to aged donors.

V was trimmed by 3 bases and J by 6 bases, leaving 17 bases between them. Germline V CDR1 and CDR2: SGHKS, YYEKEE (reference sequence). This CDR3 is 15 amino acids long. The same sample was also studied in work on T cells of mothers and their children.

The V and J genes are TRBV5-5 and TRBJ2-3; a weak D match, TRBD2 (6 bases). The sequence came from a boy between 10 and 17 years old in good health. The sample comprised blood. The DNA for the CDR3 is TGTGCCAGCAGCTCGCAGTTAGCGGTGCCGGATACGCAGTATTTT. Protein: CASSSQLAVPDTQYF. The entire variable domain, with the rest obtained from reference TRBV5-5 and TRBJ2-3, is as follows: DAGVTQSPTHLIKTRGQQVTLRCSPISGHKSVSWYQQVLGQGPQFIFQYYEKEERGRGNFPDRFSARQFPNYSSELNVNALLLGDSALYLCASSSQLAVPDTQYFGPGTRLTVL.